This record concerns one T cell receptor (beta chain) sequence. This entry is derived from a study of blood T cell repertoires in COVID-19. The CDR3 loop spans 17 amino acids. Between the trimmed V and J ends, which lost 0 bases and 0 bases, there was a span of 13 bases. Germline assignment: CDR1 SGDLS and CDR2 YYNGEE. Using immunoSEQ multiplex PCR, the repertoire was profiled, and TCRdb retains in-frame clones only, with some absent. This table holds roughly 230,000 clones, roughly 80% found once. Sequenced sample: peripheral blood. The genes are TRBV9 and TRBJ2-1, with D possibly being TRBD2 (6 bases). The TCR sequence derives from a woman of 80 years or more with COVID-19, enrolled during active disease. This CDR3 reads CASSVGSLGSSYNEQFF. The CDR3 DNA sequence: TGTGCCAGCAGCGTAGGGTCCCTCGGGAGCTCCTACAATGAGCAGTTCTTC.